This TCR beta chain was identified in a study of T-cell reconstitution after alpha-beta-depleted transplantation in children (dated by TCRdb to 2015 to 2016). Concerning the study at large: Using TCR repertoire profiling, the study followed T-cell immune reconstitution in a quantitative way in children after TCRalphabeta/CD19-depleted allogeneic hematopoietic cell transplantation.

Library construction relied on PCR. These reads were obtained on an Illumina HiSeq 2500. TCR library preparation used molecular barcoding, with unique molecular identifiers applied to normalize quantification of the TCRbeta repertoire. The public reads were reanalyzed by TCRdb: fastp trimming at Q25, MiXCR alignment, in-frame beta chains only. Each CDR3 protein appears once, grouped with its most common genes and DNA. The sample table shows around 250,000 distinct CDR3 sequences, and about 10% are seen once. The ten most abundant clones make up 10% of the sample. This clonotype has a count of ten or more. Its antigen specificity is not known. No base quality values were provided; no much bigger clone lies one nucleotide off. Inclusive of the bounding cysteine and phenylalanine, the CDR3 is 16 residues long. Only the CDR3 portion is preserved as DNA: 48 bases, with reading frame beginning at the first base. From a lookup of the germline V gene, CDR1 and CDR2 are SGHTA and FQGNSA. V is shortened by 5 bases, J by 0 bases, and the region joining them spans 14 bases.

The sequence links TRBV7-2 to TRBJ2-1; the D region may be TRBD1 or TRBD2, each matching 5 bases equally. The sequences come from PBMCs from the stem cell graft donor, collected from the stem cell graft. This clonotype originated in a human donor who donated a stem cell graft to a child with SCID. The CDR3: CASSAGTLSSYNEQFF. The nucleotide sequence reads TGTGCCAGCAGCGCAGGGACCTTAAGCTCCTACAATGAGCAGTTCTTC.